The 2 T cell receptor beta chains given below trace back to one sample, sequenced in a study of PD-1 blockade in classical Hodgkin lymphoma. Generated by immunoSEQ multiplex PCR, the TCRdb table keeps only in-frame clones and is missing some. The sample has 45,000 to 60,000 clones; roughly 90% are singletons. As to time point: newly diagnosed, previously untreated cHL patient sample. Sample: peripheral blood mononuclear cells (PBMCs). Receptor source: a human donor with classical Hodgkin lymphoma.

This clone was recorded only once. The chain uses TRBV5-6 and TRBJ2-3; a possible D gene is TRBD2 (5 bases). The CDR3 runs 14 residues. Per germline, CDR1 SGHDT and CDR2 YYEEEE. Between the trimmed V and J ends, which lost 0 bases and 0 bases, there was a span of 5 bases. The DNA for the CDR3 is TGTGCCAGCAGCTTGGGCGGGAGCACAGATACGCAGTATTTT. This translates into CASSLGGSTDTQYF.

A note on this clone: The junction shows a germline mismatch at one end, possibly a read error. This chain joins TRBV9 and TRBJ2-1; D might be TRBD1 (7 bases). The CDR3 contains 12 residues. Germline CDR1 reads SGDLS; CDR2 reads YYNGEE. The CDR3 region has the DNA TGTGCCAGCAGCGCTCCCAGGGGGGCGATGATCTTC. Translating it yields CASSAPRGAMIF.